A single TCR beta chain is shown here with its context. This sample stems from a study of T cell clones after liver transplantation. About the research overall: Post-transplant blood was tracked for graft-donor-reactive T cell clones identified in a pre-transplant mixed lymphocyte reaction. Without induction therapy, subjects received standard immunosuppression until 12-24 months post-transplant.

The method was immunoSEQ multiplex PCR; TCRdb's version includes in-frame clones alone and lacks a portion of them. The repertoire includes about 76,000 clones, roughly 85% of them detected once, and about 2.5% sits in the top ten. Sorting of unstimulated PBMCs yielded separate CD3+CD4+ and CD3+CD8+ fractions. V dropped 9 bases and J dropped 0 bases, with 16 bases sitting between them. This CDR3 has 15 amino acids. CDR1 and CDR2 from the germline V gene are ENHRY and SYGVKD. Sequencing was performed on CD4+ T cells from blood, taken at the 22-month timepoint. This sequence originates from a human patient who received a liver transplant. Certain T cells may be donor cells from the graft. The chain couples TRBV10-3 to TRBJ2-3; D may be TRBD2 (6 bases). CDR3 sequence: CAISGGTPSTDTQYF. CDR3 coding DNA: TGTGCCATTTCTGGGGGGACCCCTAGCACAGATACGCAGTATTTT.